The 27 T cell receptor beta chains in this list originate from one sample, sequenced in a study of spatial heterogeneity in lung cancer. TCRdb re-called the 5' RACE reads through MiXCR, storing one row per CDR3 protein. The table shows roughly 10,000 distinct CDR3 sequences, with around 4% occurring only once. Time point given: sample taken at primary tumor resection. Tumor, nontumor lung or frozen PBMC supplied whole RNA that was sequenced unsorted. Sample: normal lung tissue next to the tumor, taken at surgery. Receptors were obtained from a male donor with early-stage non-small cell lung cancer.

Within the sample, this clonotype is medium-sized. This beta chain is a stray sequence in a library constructed for alpha chains; its clone size is not meaningful. The chain carries TRBV6-5 and TRBJ1-1; D gene unclear. The CDR3 length is 11 residues. Trimming pared 6 bases from V and 8 bases from J, leaving 10 bases between. Germline V gene sequence: CDR1 MNHEY, CDR2 SVGAGI. CDR3 sequence (DNA): TGTGCCAGCAGCAGTCCGACCGAAGCTTTCTTT. Its protein is CASSSPTEAFF.

This clonotype has a count of ten or more. This beta chain is a stray sequence in a library constructed for alpha chains; its clone size is not meaningful. The chain uses TRBV12-3 or TRBV12-4 and TRBJ2-1, with 11 bases identical to TRBD2. The V segment lost 3 bases and the J segment 4 bases; nucleotides outside the gene matches: 5. The CDR3 spans 16 residues. CDR3 sequence (DNA): TGTGCCAGCAGTTTGGCCGGGACTAGCGGATACAATGAGCAGTTCTTC. Translating gives CASSLAGTSGYNEQFF.

Worth noting for this clonotype: The library was prepared for alpha chains; this beta chain is a stray read, so its frequency means little. This chain links TRBV6-2 or TRBV6-3 with TRBJ2-3; D is possibly TRBD1 (6 bases). Per the germline V gene, CDR1 is MNHEY and CDR2 is SVGEGT. V lost 2 bases and J 3 bases, leaving 18 bases between the germline ends. CDR3 length: 17 residues. This chain's CDR3 is CASSYPSQGQGTDTQYF. CDR3 in DNA: TGTGCCAGCAGTTACCCTTCCCAGGGGCAGGGGACAGATACGCAGTATTTT.

This clonotype is medium-sized. Since the library was made to target alpha chains, this beta chain is a stray read and its abundance is not meaningful. The rearrangement joins TRBV30 to TRBJ1-1; D unclear. Germline lookup yields CDR1 GTSNPN and CDR2 SVGIG (reference sequence). The V and J ends lost 4 bases and 1 base respectively, with 7 bases between them. The CDR3 totals 12 residues. The CDR3 coding sequence is TGTGCCTGGACCGAGAGGAACACTGAAGCTTTCTTT. Protein product: CAWTERNTEAFF.

At least ten counts were recorded for this clonotype. A library made for alpha chains picked up this beta chain off target, so its size means little. The rearrangement links TRBV11-2 to TRBJ2-1; TRBD2 matches at 10 bases. The germline V gene encodes CDR1 SGHAT and CDR2 FQNNGV. V gave up 5 bases and J gave up 2 bases; unmatched junction bases: 3. CDR3 length: 15 residues. Here the CDR3 DNA reads TGTGCCAGCAGCGTACTAGCGGGACCCTACAATGAGCAGTTCTTC. Protein sequence: CASSVLAGPYNEQFF.

This clonotype was counted at least ten times. With the library built for alpha chains, this beta chain is off target and its frequency is not meaningful. The chain links TRBV6-2 or TRBV6-3 to TRBJ2-2; D is possibly TRBD1 (5 bases). Trimming pared 8 bases from V and 2 bases from J, leaving 15 bases between. In germline, CDR1 is MNHEY, CDR2 SVGEGT. This CDR3 spans 15 amino acids. The CDR3 here is CASSGRTFNTGELFF. The CDR3, as DNA: TGTGCCAGCTCCGGTCGGACATTTAACACCGGGGAGCTGTTTTTT.

The table lists this clonotype with many counts. Because the library targeted alpha chains, this beta chain is an off-target read whose size means little. V is TRBV3-1 and J is TRBJ1-4, with D possibly being TRBD1 (6 bases). This CDR3 region has 13 residues. The germline V and J ends were trimmed by 6 bases and 5 bases, with 10 bases remaining between them. Germline lookup yields CDR1 LGHDT and CDR2 YNNKEL (reference sequence). This chain's CDR3 is CASRSGGNEKLFF. The CDR3 DNA sequence: TGTGCCAGCAGATCCGGGGGCAATGAAAAACTGTTTTTT.

This clonotype was detected many times. This beta chain is off target for a library built for alpha chains, so its abundance means little. The V call is TRBV12-3 or TRBV12-4, the J call TRBJ1-1; D remains ambiguous. The germline V and J ends were trimmed by 6 bases and 7 bases, with 21 bases remaining between them. The CDR3 length is 15 residues. The CDR3 region is CASSPSVGGGSEAFF. CDR3 nucleotides: TGTGCCAGCAGCCCCTCGGTCGGAGGAGGCAGTGAAGCTTTCTTT.

Relative to its sample, this clonotype is medium-sized. This beta chain is an unintended read in a library built for alpha chains; its size means little. The rearrangement joins TRBV20-1 to TRBJ2-2; 8 positions agree with TRBD1. The germline CDR1 and CDR2 sequences are DFQATT and SNEGSKA (reference sequence). V trimming: 3 bases; J trimming: 2 bases; junction bases outside the gene matches: 5. The CDR3 length is 15 residues. This chain's CDR3 is CSASPGQGNTGELFF. The CDR3 nucleotides are TGCAGTGCTAGTCCCGGACAGGGAAACACCGGGGAGCTGTTTTTT.

In the case of this clonotype: In a library made to pick up alpha chains, this beta chain is a stray read with a size that means little. V usage is TRBV11-3 and J usage is TRBJ2-2; D call uncertain. Germline values: CDR1 SGHNT, CDR2 YENEEA. V dropped 2 bases and J dropped 0 bases, with 10 bases sitting between them. This CDR3 has 16 residues. The CDR3 DNA reads as TGTGCCAGCAGCTTATCCGGGCACGCGAACACCGGGGAGCTGTTTTTT. Encoded protein: CASSLSGHANTGELFF.

This clonotype was seen at least ten times. This beta chain was picked up by a library intended for alpha chains and is off target, so its count carries little meaning. This CDR3 is CASSYSLSYEQYF. The CDR3 coding sequence is TGTGCCAGCAGTTACTCGTTGAGCTACGAGCAGTACTTC. The chain has TRBV6-5 and TRBJ2-7; D uncertain. Germline CDR1 is MNHEY and CDR2 is SVGAGI. This CDR3 region has 13 residues. With 0 bases removed from V and 3 bases from J, the gap between germline ends came to 6 bases.

This clonotype was counted many times. Since it is a stray read in a library aimed at alpha chains, this beta chain has a size that is not meaningful. This chain connects TRBV24-1 to TRBJ2-6; D is unresolved. Germline assignment: CDR1 KGHDR and CDR2 SFDVKD. V dropped 6 bases and J dropped 1 base, with 6 bases sitting between them. There are 14 residues in the CDR3. The DNA for the CDR3 is TGTGCCACCAGTTCATCGTCTGGGGCCAACGTCCTGACTTTC. Its protein product is CATSSSSGANVLTF.

This clonotype is categorized as medium-sized. The library was prepared for alpha chains; this beta chain is a stray read, so its frequency means little. This chain connects TRBV20-1 to TRBJ2-3; 7 positions match TRBD2. The J segment lost 6 bases and the V segment lost 7 bases, leaving 13 bases of the junction unmatched. Germline CDR1 is DFQATT and CDR2 is SNEGSKA (reference sequence). The CDR3 is 14 residues long. The CDR3 region has the DNA TGCAGTGGTTTGAGTCTAGCGGCTAGGGATACGCAGTATTTT. Translated: CSGLSLAARDTQYF.

In its sample, this clonotype was seen many times. Because this beta chain is a stray read in a library intended to capture alpha chains, its abundance should not be given much weight. The CDR3 loop is CSASATGGVNHGYTF. As DNA, the CDR3 is TGCAGTGCTAGCGCTACAGGGGGCGTAAATCATGGCTACACCTTC. The chain combines TRBV20-1 with TRBJ1-2; TRBD1 aligns across 9 bases. CDR1 DFQATT and CDR2 SNEGSKA come from the germline V gene (reference sequence). CDR3 size: 15 residues. Trimming at V came to 3 bases and at J to 6 bases, leaving 11 bases not matched to a gene.

This clonotype was counted many times. This beta chain is an off-target read within a library intended for alpha chains, so its frequency means little. J is TRBJ2-3 and V is TRBV24-1; D possibly corresponds to TRBD1 (5 bases). Germline V lookup: CDR1 KGHDR, CDR2 SFDVKD. The CDR3 totals 14 residues. Between the trimmed V and J ends, which lost 4 bases and 4 bases, there was a span of 11 bases. The CDR3 region is CATSEWSGSDTQYF. In DNA, the CDR3 is TGTGCCACCAGTGAATGGTCAGGGTCAGATACGCAGTATTTT.

This clonotype was observed at least ten times. A library prepared for alpha chains yielded this beta chain as an off-target read; its size is of little meaning. The chain is built from TRBV7-3 and TRBJ2-1, with unresolved D. The CDR3 consists of 13 residues. V was pared by 0 bases and J by 5 bases, with 5 bases between. Germline CDR1 is SGHTA and CDR2 is FQGTGA. The CDR3 loop reads CASSLTPDNEQFF. The CDR3 DNA reads as TGTGCCAGCAGCTTAACGCCAGACAATGAGCAGTTCTTC.

This clonotype has at least ten counts. The library was prepared for alpha chains; this beta chain is a stray read, so its frequency means little. This chain uses TRBV12-3 or TRBV12-4 with TRBJ2-7; TRBD1 matches 7 bases. The J segment lost 3 bases and the V segment lost 8 bases, leaving 7 bases of the junction unmatched. The CDR3 spans 13 residues. Written as DNA, the CDR3 is TGTGCCAGCCGTGACAGGGAAGGCTACGAGCAGTACTTC. Protein sequence: CASRDREGYEQYF.

This clonotype is medium-sized by share. This beta chain is an unintended read in a library built for alpha chains; its size means little. The chain carries TRBV29-1 and TRBJ2-2; D is possibly TRBD1 (6 bases). The CDR3 extends over 12 amino acids. CDR1 and CDR2 (germline): SQVTM, ANQGSEA. Trimming removed 4 bases at V and 3 bases at J, with 6 bases between. CDR3 bases: TGCAGCGTTGCAGGGGACACCGGGGAGCTGTTTTTT. It yields the protein CSVAGDTGELFF.

By its share, this clonotype is medium-sized. This beta chain appears as a stray read in a library generated for alpha chains; its size is not informative. The rearrangement links TRBV5-4 to TRBJ2-7; TRBD1 agrees at 7 bases. The germline CDR1 and CDR2 sequences are SGHNT and YYREEE (reference sequence). CDR3 length: 14 amino acids. Losses at the gene ends were 4 bases for V and 1 base for J; bases not matched to a gene: 5. CDR3 protein: CASSQDRVSYEQYF. In DNA, the CDR3 is TGTGCCAGCAGCCAAGACAGGGTTTCCTACGAGCAGTACTTC.

Worth noting for this clonotype: This beta chain came through as a stray read in a library set up for alpha chains, and its size says little. The rearrangement links TRBV7-8 to TRBJ2-7, with D perhaps matching TRBD1 (5 bases). Per the germline V gene, CDR1 is SGHVS and CDR2 is FQNEAQ. CDR3 size: 16 residues. The V and J ends lost 1 base and 4 bases respectively, with 17 bases between them. Here the CDR3 reads CASSLEWTLAGYEQYF. The CDR3 region has the DNA TGTGCCAGCAGCTTAGAATGGACACTCGCAGGGTACGAGCAGTACTTC.

This clonotype appeared many times. This beta chain represents an off-target read in a library built for alpha chains; its size is of limited meaning. The chain is built from TRBV19 and TRBJ1-2; no clear D gene. Trimming took off 6 bases at V and 3 bases at J, with 8 bases between the two ends. CDR1 and CDR2 (germline): LNHDA, SQIVND (reference sequence). There are 12 residues in the CDR3. DNA of the CDR3: TGTGCCAGTAGAGGACGAGACTATGGCTACACCTTC. This codes for CASRGRDYGYTF.

Comments on this clonotype: This beta chain is an unintended read in a library built for alpha chains; its size means little. The genes are TRBV28 and TRBJ2-2; tentatively, D is TRBD2 (6 bases). The CDR3 contains 13 residues. Germline V gene sequence: CDR1 MDHEN, CDR2 SYDVKM. V gave up 3 bases and J gave up 6 bases, with 8 bases separating them. DNA of the CDR3: TGTGCCAGCAGTTTCTGGGAGGCCGGGGAGCTGTTTTTT. Translation: CASSFWEAGELFF.

This clonotype was counted ten times or more. This beta chain was picked up by a library intended for alpha chains and is off target, so its count carries little meaning. The rearrangement uses TRBV27 and TRBJ2-3, with D uncertain. CDR3 size: 15 residues. V lost 5 bases, J lost 1 base, and 13 bases lay in between. Germline V gene lookup returns CDR1 MNHEY and CDR2 SMNVEV (reference sequence). Here the CDR3 DNA reads TGTGCCAGCAGTGTTAGCTCCATGGGCACAGATACGCAGTATTTT. Protein product: CASSVSSMGTDTQYF.

By share, this clonotype counts as large. This beta chain lies outside the target of a library built for alpha chains; its clone size means little. The CDR3 here is CSAPYEGRSYEQYF. In nucleotides, the CDR3 is TGCAGTGCTCCCTATGAGGGAAGATCCTACGAGCAGTACTTC. This chain uses TRBV20-1 with TRBJ2-7; tentatively, D is TRBD2 (5 bases). CDR1 and CDR2 from the germline V gene are DFQATT and SNEGSKA (reference sequence). Trimming removed 5 bases from V and 1 base from J, with 15 bases in between. This CDR3 has 14 residues.

This clonotype was picked up many times. This beta chain represents an off-target read in a library built for alpha chains; its size is of limited meaning. The chain is built from TRBV12-3 or TRBV12-4 and TRBJ1-5; 10 bases align to TRBD1. Trimming removed 3 bases from V and 1 base from J; junction bases left unmatched: 3. The CDR3 is 16 residues long. CDR3 region: CASSFRGQGSNQPQHF. The CDR3 bases are TGTGCCAGCAGTTTTAGGGGACAGGGGAGCAATCAGCCCCAGCATTTT.

Concerning this clonotype itself: With the library built for alpha chains, this beta chain is off target and its frequency is not meaningful. The V gene is TRBV27, the J gene TRBJ2-5; 11 positions agree with TRBD2. From germline, CDR1 is MNHEY and CDR2 SMNVEV (reference sequence). After removal of 6 bases from V and 5 bases from J, the junction contained 8 bases not matched to a gene. This CDR3 has 15 amino acids. The chain's CDR3 is CASSFSGGAQETQYF. In DNA, the CDR3 is TGTGCCAGCAGCTTTAGCGGGGGGGCCCAGGAGACCCAGTACTTC.

This clonotype was observed at least ten times. Found in a library prepared for alpha chains, this beta chain is an off-target read, and its abundance has little meaning. The gene calls are TRBV12-3 or TRBV12-4 and TRBJ1-5, with 8 positions matching TRBD1. V lost 5 bases and J lost 0; bases outside the gene matches: 0. The CDR3 is made up of 14 amino acids. CDR3 nucleotide sequence: TGTGCCAGCAGTGACAGGGGTAGCAATCAGCCCCAGCATTTT. It yields the protein CASSDRGSNQPQHF.